This is a list of T cell receptor beta chains from one sample in a study of T cells after somatic rescue of genetic block. Clones were read by immunoSEQ multiplex PCR, and TCRdb kept only the in-frame ones, dropping some. Here the sample spans roughly 65,000 clones, roughly 92% being singletons. Sample: peripheral blood mononuclear cells (PBMCs). The source of these receptors is a man aged 40-55 years. Each CDR3 is given with its conserved first and last residue. D genes are given only for firm matches. Expanded clones get a size class; other rows say once, few or many, or leave the size out.

j_gene,abundance,d_gene,v_gene,CDR3nt,CDR3aa
TRBJ2-2,-,-,TRBV21-1,TGTGCCAGCAGCGTGCAGAACACCGGGGAGCTGTTTTTT,CASSVQNTGELFF
TRBJ1-1,-,-,TRBV7-2,TGTGCCAGCAGCCTCCGGGACGGGAACACTGAAGCTTTCTTT,CASSLRDGNTEAFF
TRBJ1-4,-,TRBD1,TRBV7-9,TGTGCCAGCAGCTTAGCGCACGGGACAGTAACTAATGAAAAACTGTTTTTT,CASSLAHGTVTNEKLFF
TRBJ2-3,-,TRBD2,TRBV6-1,TGTGCCAGCAGTGAACTAGCGGGAGGGCCTACAGATACGCAGTATTTT,CASSELAGGPTDTQYF
TRBJ2-7,-,-,TRBV6-6,TGTGCCAGCAGTTACTCGACCGGACAAGGCTACGAGCAGTACTTC,CASSYSTGQGYEQYF
TRBJ2-3,-,TRBD1,TRBV7-2,TGTGCCAGCAGCTACAGGGGGCACGGCACAGATACGCAGTATTTT,CASSYRGHGTDTQYF
TRBJ2-7,-,TRBD1,TRBV4-2,TGTGCCAGCAGCCAAAGGGACAGCGCAGAAAGAGGCTACGAGCAGTACTTC,CASSQRDSAERGYEQYF
TRBJ1-2,-,-,TRBV5-6,TGTGCCAGCAGCTTGGTCAGGCGGCCTGCTGGCTATGGCTACACCTTC,CASSLVRRPAGYGYTF
TRBJ1-1,-,-,TRBV6-1,TGTGCCAGCATCGAGGGTTGGAACACTGAAGCTTTCTTT,CASIEGWNTEAFF
TRBJ2-7,-,-,TRBV6-1,TGTGCCAGCAGTGAAGCGCTTAGCCAGACTACACCCTACGAGCAGTACTTC,CASSEALSQTTPYEQYF
TRBJ2-4,few,TRBD2,TRBV7-2,TGTGCCAGCAGCGGACGCCCATCGTCGGTAGCGGGAGCAGGTGAAGAGTACTTC,CASSGRPSSVAGAGEEYF
TRBJ1-1,-,TRBD1,TRBV6-6,TGTGCCAGCAGTTACTCGGGACAGGGGTACACTGAAGCTTTCTTT,CASSYSGQGYTEAFF
TRBJ2-7,once,-,TRBV5-1,TGCGCCAGCAGGATCAGCCAGGGCTACGAGCAGTACTTC,CASRISQGYEQYF
TRBJ2-1,-,-,TRBV2,TGTGCCAGCAGCCCGAGCCGCGGGACTGTGCAGTTCTTC,CASSPSRGTVQFF
TRBJ2-2,-,TRBD1,TRBV27,TGTGCCAGCAGTTTAAATTCGGCCCGGGACAGGCCTTTCACCGGGGAGCTGTTTTTT,CASSLNSARDRPFTGELFF
TRBJ1-1,-,TRBD1,TRBV7-9,TGTGCCAGCAGTCGAGAAACAGGGGGGAGGGCAGCTTTCTTT,CASSRETGGRAAFF
TRBJ1-5,-,-,TRBV27,TGTGCCAGCAGTTTAGAATCGGGGCGTCAGCCCCAGCATTTT,CASSLESGRQPQHF
TRBJ2-7,-,-,TRBV4-1,TGCGCCAGCAGCCAAGATCCCAGGGGAGGGGAGCAGTACTTC,CASSQDPRGGEQYF
TRBJ1-5,-,-,TRBV2,TGTGCCAGCAGACTCAGGGGTAGCAATCAGCCCCAGCATTTT,CASRLRGSNQPQHF
TRBJ2-1,once,-,TRBV6-5,TGTGCCAGCAGTTACAGTGGCTACAATGAGCAGTTCTTC,CASSYSGYNEQFF
TRBJ1-1,-,-,TRBV6-5,TGTGCCAGCAGTGAACTGATTTGGGACACTGAAGCTTTCTTT,CASSELIWDTEAFF
TRBJ2-5,-,-,TRBV27,TGTGCCACCTCAGTTGGGGGTACCGGCGGGGAGACCCAGTACTTC,CATSVGGTGGETQYF
TRBJ1-2,-,-,TRBV5-4,TGTGCCAGCAGCTTGAGGGACTACGAAGTCTATGGCTACACCTTC,CASSLRDYEVYGYTF
TRBJ2-3,-,-,TRBV6-4,TGTGCCAGCAGTGATTCCCCCCAGGCAGATACGCAGTATTTT,CASSDSPQADTQYF
TRBJ1-5,-,-,TRBV6-7,TGTGCCAGCAGATTGTGGGATAGCAATCAGCCCCAGCATTTT,CASRLWDSNQPQHF
TRBJ1-3,-,-,TRBV30,TGTGCCTGGTCCATGGCAGGGACAAGTGGGGACACCATATATTTT,CAWSMAGTSGDTIYF
TRBJ1-3,-,TRBD1,TRBV6-5,TGTGCCAGCAGCTCAGACAGGGGGATATATTTT,CASSSDRGIYF
TRBJ2-5,-,TRBD1,TRBV5-1,TGCGCCAGCAGCTTGTACAGGGGCTCCGGAGAGACCCAGTACTTC,CASSLYRGSGETQYF
TRBJ1-3,-,TRBD1,TRBV30,TGTGCCTTGGGACAGGGAGTCTCTGGAAACACCATATATTTT,CALGQGVSGNTIYF
TRBJ2-1,-,-,TRBV27,TGTGCCAGCAGTTTGGGACTCTACAATGAGCAGTTCTTC,CASSLGLYNEQFF
TRBJ1-1,-,TRBD1,TRBV6-1,TGTGCCAGCATTTTTTCGGACAGGGTGGCTTTCTTT,CASIFSDRVAFF
TRBJ1-4,-,-,TRBV6-1,TGTGCCAGCAGTCCCCAGCAGGGTGAAAAACTGTTTTTT,CASSPQQGEKLFF